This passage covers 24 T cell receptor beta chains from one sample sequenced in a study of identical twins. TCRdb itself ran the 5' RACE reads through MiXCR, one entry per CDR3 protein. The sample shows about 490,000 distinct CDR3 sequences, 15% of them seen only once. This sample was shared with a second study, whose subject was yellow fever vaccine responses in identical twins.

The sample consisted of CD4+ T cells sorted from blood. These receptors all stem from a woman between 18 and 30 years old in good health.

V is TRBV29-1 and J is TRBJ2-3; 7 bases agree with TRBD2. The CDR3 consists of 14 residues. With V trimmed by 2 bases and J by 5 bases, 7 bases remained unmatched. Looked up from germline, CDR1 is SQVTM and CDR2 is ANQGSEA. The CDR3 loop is CSVELLLAVDTQYF. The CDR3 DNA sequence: TGCAGCGTTGAATTGCTCCTAGCGGTAGATACGCAGTATTTT.

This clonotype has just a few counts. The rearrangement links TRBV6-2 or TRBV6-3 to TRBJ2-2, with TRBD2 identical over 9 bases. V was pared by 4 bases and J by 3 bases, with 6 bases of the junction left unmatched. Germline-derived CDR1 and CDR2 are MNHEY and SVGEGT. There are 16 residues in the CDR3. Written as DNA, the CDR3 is TGTGCCAGCAGTTCCCCGCGGGGGGGGGACACCGGGGAGCTGTTTTTT. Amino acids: CASSSPRGGDTGELFF.

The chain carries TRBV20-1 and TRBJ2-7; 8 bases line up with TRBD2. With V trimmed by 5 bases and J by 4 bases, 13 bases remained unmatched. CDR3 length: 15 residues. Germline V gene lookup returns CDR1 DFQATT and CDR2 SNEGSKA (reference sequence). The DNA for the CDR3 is TGCAGTGCTGGTAGTGGGGCTAGCGGGTTGTACGAGCAGTACTTC. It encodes CSAGSGASGLYEQYF.

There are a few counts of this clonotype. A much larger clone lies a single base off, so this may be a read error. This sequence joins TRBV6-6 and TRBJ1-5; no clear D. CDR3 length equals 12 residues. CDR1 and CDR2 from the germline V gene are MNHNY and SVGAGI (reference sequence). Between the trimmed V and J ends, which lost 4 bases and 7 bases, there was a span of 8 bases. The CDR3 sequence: CASSFVGQPQHF. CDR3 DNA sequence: TGTGCCAGCAGTTTTGTAGGGCAGCCCCAGCATTTT.

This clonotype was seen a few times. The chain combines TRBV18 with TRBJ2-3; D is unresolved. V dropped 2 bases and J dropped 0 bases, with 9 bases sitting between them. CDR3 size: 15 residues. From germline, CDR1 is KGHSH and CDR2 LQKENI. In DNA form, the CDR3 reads TGTGCCAGCTCACCAGACGGGCGGAGCACAGATACGCAGTATTTT. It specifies CASSPDGRSTDTQYF.

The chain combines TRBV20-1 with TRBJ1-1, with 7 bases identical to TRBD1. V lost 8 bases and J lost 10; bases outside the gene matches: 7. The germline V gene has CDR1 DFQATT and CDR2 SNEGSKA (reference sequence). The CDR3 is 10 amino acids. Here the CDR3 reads CSPRTGGAFF. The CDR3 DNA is TGCAGTCCGCGGACAGGAGGAGCTTTCTTT.

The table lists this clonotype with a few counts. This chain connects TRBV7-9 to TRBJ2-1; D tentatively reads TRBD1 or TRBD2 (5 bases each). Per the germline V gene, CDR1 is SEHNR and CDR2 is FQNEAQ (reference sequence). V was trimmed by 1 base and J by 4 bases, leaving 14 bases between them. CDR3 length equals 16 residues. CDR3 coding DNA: TGTGCCAGCAGCTTAGTAGGGGAGCCCCCTTACAATGAGCAGTTCTTC. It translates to CASSLVGEPPYNEQFF. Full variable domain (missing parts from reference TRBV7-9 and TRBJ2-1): DTGVSQNPRHKITKRGQNVTFRCDPISEHNRLYWYRQTLGQGPEFLTYFQNEAQLEKSRLLSDRFSAERPKGSFSTLEIQRTEQGDSAMYLCASSLVGEPPYNEQFFGPGTRLTVL.

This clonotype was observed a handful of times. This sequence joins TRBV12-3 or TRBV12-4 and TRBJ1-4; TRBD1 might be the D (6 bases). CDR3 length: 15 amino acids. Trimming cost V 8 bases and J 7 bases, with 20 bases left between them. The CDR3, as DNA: TGTGCCAGCCGGAGCAGGGGACTCATGAGTGAAAAACTGTTTTTT. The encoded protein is CASRSRGLMSEKLFF.

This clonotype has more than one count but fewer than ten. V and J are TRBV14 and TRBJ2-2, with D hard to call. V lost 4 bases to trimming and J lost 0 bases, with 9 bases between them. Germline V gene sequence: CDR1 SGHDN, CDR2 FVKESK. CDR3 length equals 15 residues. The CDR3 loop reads CASSRRAPNTGELFF. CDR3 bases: TGTGCCAGCAGCCGCCGGGCTCCGAACACCGGGGAGCTGTTTTTT.

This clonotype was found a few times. CDR3 sequence: CASSVGGNNNEQFF. CDR3 sequence (DNA): TGTGCCAGCAGCGTAGGCGGAAACAACAATGAGCAGTTCTTC. V and J are TRBV9 and TRBJ2-1; D uncertain. The CDR3 contains 14 residues. Germline CDR1 reads SGDLS; CDR2 reads YYNGEE. V gave up 0 bases and J gave up 5 bases, with 9 bases separating them.

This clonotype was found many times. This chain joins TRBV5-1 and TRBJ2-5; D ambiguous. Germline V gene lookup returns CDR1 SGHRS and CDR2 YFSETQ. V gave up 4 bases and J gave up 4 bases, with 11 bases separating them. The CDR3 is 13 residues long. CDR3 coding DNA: TGCGCCAGCAGCAGCCTAGAGGTAGAGACCCAGTACTTC. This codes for CASSSLEVETQYF.

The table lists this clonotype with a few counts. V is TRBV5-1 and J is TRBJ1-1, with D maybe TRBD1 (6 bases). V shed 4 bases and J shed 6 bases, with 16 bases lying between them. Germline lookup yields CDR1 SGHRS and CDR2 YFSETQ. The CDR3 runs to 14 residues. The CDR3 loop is CASSTAQGNAEAFF. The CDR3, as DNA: TGCGCCAGCAGCACGGCACAGGGCAACGCTGAAGCTTTCTTT.

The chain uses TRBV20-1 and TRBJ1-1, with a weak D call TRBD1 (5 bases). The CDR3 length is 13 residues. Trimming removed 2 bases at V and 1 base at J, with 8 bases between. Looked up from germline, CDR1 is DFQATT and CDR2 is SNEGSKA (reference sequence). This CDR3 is CSARWTQNTEAFF. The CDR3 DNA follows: TGCAGTGCTAGATGGACACAGAACACTGAAGCTTTCTTT.

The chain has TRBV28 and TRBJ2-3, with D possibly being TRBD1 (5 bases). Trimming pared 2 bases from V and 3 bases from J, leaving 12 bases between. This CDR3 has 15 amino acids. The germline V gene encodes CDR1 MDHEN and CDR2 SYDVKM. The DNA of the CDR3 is TGTGCCAGCAGTTTACTCGACAGATTTACAGATACGCAGTATTTT. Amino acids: CASSLLDRFTDTQYF.

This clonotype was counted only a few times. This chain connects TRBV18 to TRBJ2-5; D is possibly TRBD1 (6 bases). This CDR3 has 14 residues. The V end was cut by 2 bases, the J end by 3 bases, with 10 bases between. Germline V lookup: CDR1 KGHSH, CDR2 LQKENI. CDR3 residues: CASSPDRIKETQYF. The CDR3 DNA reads TGTGCCAGCTCACCAGACAGGATAAAAGAGACCCAGTACTTC.

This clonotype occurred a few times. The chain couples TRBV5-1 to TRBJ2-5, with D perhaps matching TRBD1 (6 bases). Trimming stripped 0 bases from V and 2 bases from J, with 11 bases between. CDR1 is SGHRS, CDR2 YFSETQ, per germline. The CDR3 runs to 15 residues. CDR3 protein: CASSLAGTYQETQYF. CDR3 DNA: TGCGCCAGCAGCTTGGCCGGGACATATCAAGAGACCCAGTACTTC.

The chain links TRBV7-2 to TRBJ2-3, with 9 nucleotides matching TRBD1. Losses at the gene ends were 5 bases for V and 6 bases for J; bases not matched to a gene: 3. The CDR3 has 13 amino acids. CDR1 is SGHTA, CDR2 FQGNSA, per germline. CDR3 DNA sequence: TGTGCCAGCAGCCGGGACAGGGTGGATACGCAGTATTTT. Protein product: CASSRDRVDTQYF.

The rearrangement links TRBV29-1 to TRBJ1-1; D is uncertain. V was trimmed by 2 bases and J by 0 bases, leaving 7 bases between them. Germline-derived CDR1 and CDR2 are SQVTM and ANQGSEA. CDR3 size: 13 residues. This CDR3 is CSVERGLNTEAFF. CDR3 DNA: TGCAGCGTTGAACGCGGGTTGAACACTGAAGCTTTCTTT. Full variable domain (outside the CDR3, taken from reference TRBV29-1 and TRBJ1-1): SAVISQKPSRDICQRGTSLTIQCQVDSQVTMMFWYRQQPGQSLTLIATANQGSEATYESGFVIDKFPISRPNLTFSTLTVSNMSPEDSSIYLCSVERGLNTEAFFGQGTRLTVV.

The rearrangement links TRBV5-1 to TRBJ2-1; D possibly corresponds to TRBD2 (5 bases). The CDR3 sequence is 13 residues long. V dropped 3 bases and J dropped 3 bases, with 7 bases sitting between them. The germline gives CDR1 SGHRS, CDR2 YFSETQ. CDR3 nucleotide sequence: TGCGCCAGCAGCTGGGGAGACTACAATGAGCAGTTCTTC. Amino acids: CASSWGDYNEQFF.

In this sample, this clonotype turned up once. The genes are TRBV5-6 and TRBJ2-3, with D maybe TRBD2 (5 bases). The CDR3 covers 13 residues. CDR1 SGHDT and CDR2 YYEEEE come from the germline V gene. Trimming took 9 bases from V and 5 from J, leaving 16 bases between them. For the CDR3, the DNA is TGTGCCACTACGGACTGGGCGGGAGATACGCAGTATTTT. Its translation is CATTDWAGDTQYF.

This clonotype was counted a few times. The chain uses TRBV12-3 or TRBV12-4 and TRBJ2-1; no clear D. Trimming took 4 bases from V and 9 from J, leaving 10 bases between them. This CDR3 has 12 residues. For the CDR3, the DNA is TGTGCCAGCAGTTCGAGGTTGCGTGAGCAGTTCTTC. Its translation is CASSSRLREQFF.

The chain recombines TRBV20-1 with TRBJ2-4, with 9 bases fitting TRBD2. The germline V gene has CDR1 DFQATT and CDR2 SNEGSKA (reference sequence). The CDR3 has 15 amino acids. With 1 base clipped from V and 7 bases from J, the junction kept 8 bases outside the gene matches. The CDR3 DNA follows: TGCAGTGCTAGAGCGCCGGGACTAGCTGGGAACATTCAGTACTTC. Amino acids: CSARAPGLAGNIQYF.

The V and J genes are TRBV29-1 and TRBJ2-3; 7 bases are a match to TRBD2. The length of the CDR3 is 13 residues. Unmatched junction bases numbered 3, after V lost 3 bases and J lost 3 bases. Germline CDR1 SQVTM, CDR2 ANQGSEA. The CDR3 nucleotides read TGCAGCGTTGACGGGGGGAAAACAGATACGCAGTATTTT. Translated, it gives CSVDGGKTDTQYF.

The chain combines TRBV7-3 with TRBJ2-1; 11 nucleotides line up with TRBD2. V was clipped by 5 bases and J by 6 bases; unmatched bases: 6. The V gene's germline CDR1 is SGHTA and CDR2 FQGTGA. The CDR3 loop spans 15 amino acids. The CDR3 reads CASSPSGRLGNEQFF. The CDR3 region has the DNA TGTGCCAGCAGCCCTAGCGGGAGGCTGGGCAATGAGCAGTTCTTC.